The T cell receptor (beta chain) described here comes from a study of CD8 T cells in Susac syndrome. TCR beta was sequenced from blood CD8+ and CD4+ T cells. The patients serving as multiple sclerosis controls were treatment-naive. They had stable or active relapsing-remitting disease and fulfilled revised McDonald criteria. Negative magnetic isolation gave CD8+ and CD4+ cells; FACS enriched CD8+ TEMRA. Random hexamers primed reverse transcription of about 0.5 to 1 ug RNA. Amplification of the TCR beta CDR3 was carried out by immunoSEQ multiplex PCR, which spanned a total of 54 Vbeta and 13 Jbeta segments. TCRdb reprocessed the immunoSEQ multiplex PCR reads via MiXCR and lists one record per CDR3 protein. Of 150,000 to 180,000 distinct CDR3 sequences listed, less than 97% are singletons. The CDR3 sequence is 15 residues long. Trimming left V 5 bases short and J 4 bases short, with 17 bases between. Looked up from germline, CDR1 is SEHNR and CDR2 is FQNEAQ (reference sequence).

The gene calls are TRBV7-9 and TRBJ1-1, with a weak D call TRBD1 (5 bases). The sequence came from a human donor with multiple sclerosis. Sequencing was done on a sample of CD8+ T cells from PBMCs. Here the CDR3 DNA reads TGTGCCAGCAGCCACATTACCGGGGGGTTCACTGAAGCTTTCTTT. Translated: CASSHITGGFTEAFF.